This T cell receptor (beta chain) was retrieved from a study of T cell repertoires in cytomegalovirus infection. Study-wide background: Signatures in public TCR beta sequences pointed to both CMV infection and matching HLA type. General study findings and limits: CMV-specific HLA-C-restricted TCR beta clonotypes dominated the ex vivo response.

TCRdb ran MiXCR on the reads and lists one entry per CDR3 protein. The sample carries about 490,000 distinct CDR3 sequences, roughly 10% recorded once. The germline V and J ends were trimmed by 6 bases and 4 bases, with 12 bases remaining between them. The CDR3 totals 13 residues. Per the germline V gene, CDR1 is LGHNT and CDR2 is FRNRAP. This clonotype was counted at least ten times. Antigen: not known. J is TRBJ1-1 and V is TRBV12-5; no clear D. The sample was PBMCs. This receptor was obtained from a human donor in good health (CMV status not recorded). Some clones in this sample may be carry-over from other donors' samples. CDR3 region: CASGAGRSTEAFF. CDR3 bases: TGTGCTAGTGGGGCCGGGAGGAGCACTGAAGCTTTCTTT.